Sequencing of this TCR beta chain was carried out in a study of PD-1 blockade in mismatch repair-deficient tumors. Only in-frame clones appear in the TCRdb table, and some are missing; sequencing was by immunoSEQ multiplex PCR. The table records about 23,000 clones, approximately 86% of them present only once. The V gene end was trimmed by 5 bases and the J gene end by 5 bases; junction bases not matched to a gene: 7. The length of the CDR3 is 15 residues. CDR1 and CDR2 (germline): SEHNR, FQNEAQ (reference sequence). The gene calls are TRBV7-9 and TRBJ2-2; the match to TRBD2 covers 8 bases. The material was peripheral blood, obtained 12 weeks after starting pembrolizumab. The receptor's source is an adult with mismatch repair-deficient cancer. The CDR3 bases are TGTGCCAGCAGCAGAAGCGGGAGAAGGACCGGGGAGCTGTTTTTT. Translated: CASSRSGRRTGELFF.